Shown below are 10 T cell receptor beta chains from a single sample sequenced in a study of shared clonotypes between healthy human individuals. Sequencing used immunoSEQ multiplex PCR; TCRdb keeps in-frame clones, though not all of them. This table has roughly 1 million clones, 60% to 80% appearing once. Sequences were obtained from memory CD4+ T cells sorted from blood. This sample's subset: CD45RA-negative fraction. The receptors shown here come from a young man in good health.

There are many counts of this clone. The chain has TRBV10-2 and TRBJ2-7, with TRBD2 as a possible D gene (6 bases). The ends were cut back, 6 bases at V and 2 bases at J, with 8 bases in the middle. The CDR3 length is 12 residues. Germline CDR1 reads WSHSY; CDR2 reads SAAADI. For the CDR3, the DNA is TGCGCCAGCAGGGAGGGGACCTACGAGCAGTACTTC. Protein sequence: CASREGTYEQYF.

The chain is built from TRBV19 and TRBJ2-5; D remains unclear. Per germline, CDR1 LNHDA and CDR2 SQIVND (reference sequence). V lost 5 bases and J 4 bases, leaving 14 bases between the germline ends. This CDR3 contains 14 residues. Here the CDR3 reads CASSSILGGETQYF. The CDR3 DNA sequence: TGTGCCAGTAGTTCTATATTGGGTGGAGAGACCCAGTACTTC.

The chain joins TRBV5-4 to TRBJ2-2; TRBD1 might be the D (5 bases). Trimming took off 0 bases at V and 6 bases at J, with 9 bases between the two ends. The length of the CDR3 is 14 residues. Germline V gene sequence: CDR1 SGHNT, CDR2 YYREEE (reference sequence). The DNA for the CDR3 is TGTGCCAGCAGCTTGGGGGCAGGGCCCGGGGAGCTGTTTTTT. It yields the protein CASSLGAGPGELFF.

This clone was detected a few times. This chain joins TRBV2 and TRBJ1-1; D is perhaps TRBD1 (5 bases). Per germline, CDR1 SNHLY and CDR2 FYNNEI. V lost 6 bases to trimming and J lost 4 bases, with 18 bases between them. There are 15 residues in the CDR3. The CDR3: CASRGYSGTITEAFF. As DNA, the CDR3 is TGTGCCAGCAGGGGGTACTCCGGGACCATCACTGAAGCTTTCTTT. The entire variable domain, with the rest obtained from reference TRBV2 and TRBJ1-1, is as follows: EPEVTQTPSHQVTQMGQEVILRCVPISNHLYFYWYRQILGQKVEFLVSFYNNEISEKSEIFDDQFSVERPDGSNFTLKIRSTKLEDSAMYFCASRGYSGTITEAFFGQGTRLTVV.

V and J are TRBV7-2 and TRBJ1-2, with a weak D call TRBD1 (6 bases). CDR1 SGHTA and CDR2 FQGNSA come from the germline V gene. V was clipped by 1 base and J by 8 bases, with 11 bases between them. The CDR3 covers 13 residues. In DNA, the CDR3 is TGTGCCAGCAGCTTAGGGACAGTGGGCGGCTACACCTTC. It yields the protein CASSLGTVGGYTF.

The rearrangement joins TRBV25-1 to TRBJ1-2; the D gene is possibly TRBD1 (5 bases). This CDR3 is 11 amino acids long. V lost 8 bases to trimming and J lost 2 bases, with 6 bases between them. Per germline, CDR1 MGHDK and CDR2 SYGVNS. CDR3 in DNA: TGTGCCAGCGGGGACAACTATGGCTACACCTTC. Protein sequence: CASGDNYGYTF.

This clone was observed a few times. V usage is TRBV6-1 and J usage is TRBJ2-5; the match to TRBD1 covers 7 bases. Germline V gene sequence: CDR1 MNHNS, CDR2 SASEGT. The CDR3 has 14 amino acids. The V segment lost 4 bases and the J segment 5 bases; nucleotides outside the gene matches: 7. CDR3 nucleotides: TGTGCCAGCAGTGGACAGGGTCGAGGGGAGACCCAGTACTTC. It codes for CASSGQGRGETQYF.

The chain combines TRBV10-1 with TRBJ2-5, with TRBD1 as a possible D gene (6 bases). The germline CDR1 and CDR2 sequences are WNHNN and SYGVQD (reference sequence). The CDR3 is 13 residues long. Trimming shortened V by 11 bases and J by 5 bases, and 18 bases separated the two germline ends. Here the CDR3 DNA reads TGCGCCCCTTTACTGAGGCAGGGGGAGACCCAGTACTTC. Translating gives CAPLLRQGETQYF.

This clone was recorded once. The chain uses TRBV28 and TRBJ2-7; 8 bases agree with TRBD2. This CDR3 region has 15 residues. Germline V gives CDR1 MDHEN, CDR2 SYDVKM. V trimming: 5 bases; J trimming: 2 bases; junction bases outside the gene matches: 8. The CDR3 sequence: CASSRSAGVPYEQYF. Written as DNA, the CDR3 is TGTGCCAGCAGTCGCTCAGCGGGAGTTCCCTACGAGCAGTACTTC.

V and J are TRBV28 and TRBJ1-2; 7 nucleotides agree with TRBD1. V lost 4 bases, J lost 7 bases, and 6 bases stayed unmatched. The CDR3 has 13 amino acids. Germline CDR1 reads MDHEN; CDR2 reads SYDVKM. The CDR3 protein is CASSYDQGGGYTF. The CDR3 DNA reads as TGTGCCAGCAGTTACGACCAGGGGGGTGGCTACACCTTC.